Below are 24 T cell receptor beta chains sequenced from a single sample in a study of beta chain features in type 1 diabetes. Expressed TCRB transcripts were sequenced because the isolated RNA had all been reverse transcribed beforehand. Repertoires were generated with immunoSEQ multiplex PCR, while TCRdb's copy carries only in-frame clones and drops some. The data show about 340,000 clones, with 7% to 9% seen just once and around 0.44% held by the top ten. The sample consisted of central memory CD4+ T cells from blood. These receptors were collected from a woman younger than 30 in good health.

Many counts were recorded for this clone. The chain has TRBV4-2 and TRBJ2-1, with 7 bases aligning to TRBD2. This CDR3 has 18 residues. The V gene's germline CDR1 is LGHNA and CDR2 YNFKEQ. With V trimmed by 1 base and J by 0 bases, 9 bases remained unmatched. Written as DNA, the CDR3 is TGTGCCAGCAGCCAAGGGCCGACTAGCCCCAGCTCCTACAATGAGCAGTTCTTC. Its translation: CASSQGPTSPSSYNEQFF.

At least ten counts were recorded for this clone. The chain couples TRBV27 to TRBJ2-7, with 7 bases matching TRBD1. The V and J ends lost 8 bases and 9 bases, in that order; junction bases with no gene match: 7. This CDR3 has 11 residues. Per the germline V gene, CDR1 is MNHEY and CDR2 is SMNVEV (reference sequence). The CDR3 here is CASSDRGRQYF. The CDR3 region has the DNA TGTGCCAGCTCAGATAGGGGGCGGCAGTACTTC.

The table lists this clone with a few counts. V and J are TRBV11-2 and TRBJ2-5; the match to TRBD1 covers 7 bases. Looked up from germline, CDR1 is SGHAT and CDR2 is FQNNGV. V was clipped by 5 bases and J by 7 bases; unmatched bases: 10. The CDR3 runs to 14 residues. CDR3: CASSTGVGPRTQYF. The CDR3 nucleotides are TGTGCCAGCAGCACAGGGGTAGGCCCCAGGACCCAGTACTTC.

The chain recombines TRBV19 with TRBJ1-4; tentative D call: TRBD1 (5 bases). V was pared by 7 bases and J by 4 bases, with 16 bases between. The CDR3 has 15 amino acids. Germline CDR1 LNHDA, CDR2 SQIVND (reference sequence). This chain's CDR3 is CASMDPRGLNEKLFF. Written as DNA, the CDR3 is TGTGCCAGTATGGACCCGCGGGGCCTTAATGAAAAACTGTTTTTT.

The chain links TRBV28 to TRBJ2-6; the match to TRBD1 covers 8 bases. This CDR3 has 17 amino acids. Germline loops: CDR1 MDHEN, CDR2 SYDVKM. V was pared by 1 base and J by 5 bases, with 7 bases of the junction left unmatched. CDR3 in DNA: TGTGCCAGCAGTTTATACCTGACAGGGGCTAGGGCCAACGTCCTGACTTTC. It yields the protein CASSLYLTGARANVLTF.

In this sample, this clone turned up many times. The chain employs TRBV14 and TRBJ2-7; D gene ambiguous. The CDR3 loop spans 11 amino acids. V was trimmed by 2 bases and J by 7 bases, leaving 6 bases between them. The germline CDR1 and CDR2 sequences are SGHDN and FVKESK. The CDR3 is CASSQHREQYF. The CDR3 DNA is TGTGCCAGCAGCCAACATAGGGAGCAGTACTTC. Using reference TRBV14 and TRBJ2-7 for the parts outside the CDR3, the full variable domain is EAGVTQFPSHSVIEKGQTVTLRCDPISGHDNLYWYRRVMGKEIKFLLHFVKESKQDESGMPNNRFLAERTGGTYSTLKVQPAELEDSGVYFCASSQHREQYFGPGTRLTVT.

The chain links TRBV4-2 to TRBJ2-7; 12 bases are a match to TRBD1. Germline V gene sequence: CDR1 LGHNA, CDR2 YNFKEQ. The CDR3 consists of 15 residues. V lost 2 bases to trimming and J lost 2 bases; unmatched junction nucleotides: 1. The CDR3 here is CASSQRDRGPYEQYF. CDR3 nucleotide sequence: TGTGCCAGCAGCCAACGGGACAGGGGGCCCTACGAGCAGTACTTC.

This clone has just a few counts. The V and J genes are TRBV28 and TRBJ2-7; 11 nucleotides align to TRBD2. V was pared by 5 bases and J by 12 bases, with 9 bases of the junction left unmatched. The CDR3 extends over 13 amino acids. CDR1 and CDR2 (germline): MDHEN, SYDVKM. The CDR3 DNA reads as TGTGCCAGCAGTCGAACTCCTCTAGCGGGAGGGTACTTC. It yields the protein CASSRTPLAGGYF.

The chain is built from TRBV28 and TRBJ2-1, with D unresolved. Germline CDR1 and CDR2: MDHEN and SYDVKM. The CDR3 has 14 residues. V lost 6 bases and J 2 bases, leaving 11 bases between the germline ends. This CDR3 is CASRPGRAYNEQFF. CDR3 sequence (DNA): TGTGCCAGCAGGCCCGGGCGTGCCTACAATGAGCAGTTCTTC.

The rearrangement uses TRBV4-3 and TRBJ2-1; 14 bases align to TRBD2. Trimming cost V 0 bases and J 9 bases; bases outside gene matches: 7. Germline-derived CDR1 and CDR2 are LGHNA and YSLEER. This CDR3 has 17 amino acids. CDR3 region: CASSQDLRTSGRPEQFF. The CDR3 DNA reads TGCGCCAGCAGCCAAGATCTGAGGACTAGCGGGAGGCCTGAGCAGTTCTTC.

The V and J genes are TRBV28 and TRBJ2-2; D is ambiguous. The CDR3 consists of 14 residues. Germline V gives CDR1 MDHEN, CDR2 SYDVKM. Trimming took off 4 bases at V and 7 bases at J, with 13 bases between the two ends. In DNA, the CDR3 is TGTGCCAGCAGTTCCCGATCCTTTATCGGGGAGCTGTTTTTT. Translating gives CASSSRSFIGELFF.

This clone showed up just a few times. The chain employs TRBV7-2 and TRBJ2-5; D call uncertain. V was pared by 1 base and J by 4 bases, with 10 bases between. Germline CDR1 and CDR2: SGHTA and FQGNSA. The CDR3 consists of 14 residues. CDR3: CASSLGGPRETQYF. The CDR3 DNA reads as TGTGCCAGCAGCTTAGGGGGTCCTAGAGAGACCCAGTACTTC.

The J gene is TRBJ2-1, the V gene TRBV18; TRBD2 is a possible D gene (6 bases). CDR1 is KGHSH and CDR2 is LQKENI in the germline V gene. Trimming removed 5 bases from V and 5 bases from J, with 10 bases in between. The CDR3 consists of 13 residues. The CDR3 DNA is TGTGCCAGCTCAGGCGGGATGGACAATGAGCAGTTCTTC. It codes for CASSGGMDNEQFF. The full variable domain, with the rest looked up from reference TRBV18 and TRBJ2-1, is NAGVMQNPRHLVRRRGQEARLRCSPMKGHSHVYWYRQLPEEGLKFMVYLQKENIIDESGMPKERFSAEFPKEGPSILRIQQVVRGDSAAYFCASSGGMDNEQFFGPGTRLTVL.

This clone showed up just a few times. CDR3 DNA: TGCGCCAGCAGCTCCCTACAGCAGGGATCCTACAATGAGCAGTTCTTC. Translated, it gives CASSSLQQGSYNEQFF. The chain is built from TRBV5-1 and TRBJ2-1, with D possibly being TRBD1 (5 bases). Germline CDR1 reads SGHRS; CDR2 reads YFSETQ. Trimming removed 3 bases from V and 1 base from J, with 14 bases in between. CDR3 length: 16 amino acids. The whole variable domain, filled in from reference TRBV5-1 and TRBJ2-1, reads KAGVTQTPRYLIKTRGQQVTLSCSPISGHRSVSWYQQTPGQGLQFLFEYFSETQRNKGNFPGRFSGRQFSNSRSEMNVSTLELGDSALYLCASSSLQQGSYNEQFFGPGTRLTVL.

In its sample, this clone was seen many times. The chain employs TRBV19 and TRBJ2-7; unclear D gene. The CDR3 length is 15 residues. CDR1 LNHDA and CDR2 SQIVND come from the germline V gene (reference sequence). V shed 3 bases and J shed 2 bases, with 14 bases lying between them. Here the CDR3 DNA reads TGTGCCAGTAGTATTGAAGGGCAGGCCACCTACGAGCAGTACTTC. This encodes CASSIEGQATYEQYF.

At least ten counts were recorded for this clone. J is TRBJ2-1 and V is TRBV15, with D perhaps TRBD2 (5 bases). Trimming removed 0 bases at V and 5 bases at J, with 17 bases between. Germline V gene lookup returns CDR1 LNHNV and CDR2 YYDKDF (reference sequence). The CDR3 is 17 residues long. CDR3: CATSREGAHEGNNEQFF. The CDR3 nucleotides are TGTGCCACCAGCAGAGAAGGCGCACACGAGGGTAACAATGAGCAGTTCTTC.

This chain connects TRBV9 to TRBJ2-1; D possibly corresponds to TRBD2 (6 bases). Germline-derived CDR1 and CDR2 are SGDLS and YYNGEE. Trimming stripped 0 bases from V and 6 bases from J, with 19 bases between. The CDR3 is 17 residues long. CDR3 in amino acids: CASSVDPGTATSNEQFF. In DNA, the CDR3 is TGTGCCAGCAGCGTAGACCCAGGGACTGCCACCTCCAATGAGCAGTTCTTC.

The chain links TRBV28 to TRBJ2-1, with TRBD2 matching 14 bases. The V segment lost 6 bases and the J segment 0 bases; nucleotides outside the gene matches: 10. Germline CDR1 is MDHEN and CDR2 is SYDVKM. The CDR3 length is 19 residues. Here the CDR3 reads CASSQHRTSGRFSYNEQFF. Here the CDR3 DNA reads TGTGCCAGCAGCCAACATCGGACTAGCGGGAGGTTCTCCTACAATGAGCAGTTCTTC.

The chain links TRBV18 to TRBJ2-5, with D possibly matching TRBD2 (6 bases). V gave up 1 base and J gave up 5 bases, with 8 bases separating them. There are 13 residues in the CDR3. From germline, CDR1 is KGHSH and CDR2 LQKENI. The CDR3 DNA sequence: TGTGCCAGCTCACCACTAGCGGAGGAGACCCAGTACTTC. Residues: CASSPLAEETQYF.

There are a few counts of this clone. The chain has TRBV2 and TRBJ2-1; the D is unclear. V dropped 1 base and J dropped 9 bases, with 7 bases sitting between them. CDR3 length: 12 residues. Germline-derived CDR1 and CDR2 are SNHLY and FYNNEI. CDR3 nucleotide sequence: TGTGCCAGCAGTGAAGGGCGGTCTGAGCAGTTCTTC. It codes for CASSEGRSEQFF.

This clone has a handful of counts. The V and J genes are TRBV2 and TRBJ2-7, with a weak D call TRBD1 (7 bases). The CDR3 runs to 17 residues. Germline assignment: CDR1 SNHLY and CDR2 FYNNEI. Deletions cut 3 bases from V and 3 bases from J, with 21 bases between. The CDR3 spells CASSDRTGTVRGYEQYF. The CDR3 DNA sequence: TGTGCCAGCAGTGATAGAACCGGGACAGTGCGGGGCTACGAGCAGTACTTC.

This clone showed up just a few times. CDR3 nucleotides: TGTGCCAGCAGCCTCTCGAATAGCGGGAGTTTTCTAGAGACCCAGTACTTC. Amino acids: CASSLSNSGSFLETQYF. The rearrangement uses TRBV7-3 and TRBJ2-5, with TRBD2 identical over 9 bases. This CDR3 is built from 17 residues. Germline lookup yields CDR1 SGHTA and CDR2 FQGTGA. The J segment lost 4 bases and the V segment lost 5 bases, leaving 14 bases of the junction unmatched.

The chain links TRBV7-2 to TRBJ2-3, with D perhaps TRBD2 (6 bases). V gave up 5 bases and J gave up 1 base, with 16 bases separating them. CDR3 length: 16 residues. Germline values: CDR1 SGHTA, CDR2 FQGNSA. The CDR3 protein is CASSLLTGARTDTQYF. The DNA of the CDR3 is TGTGCCAGCAGCCTACTGACGGGAGCCCGCACAGATACGCAGTATTTT.

The chain carries TRBV6-5 and TRBJ1-5; D is perhaps TRBD1 (5 bases). The V end lost 6 bases, the J end lost 4 bases, and 10 bases lay between the germline ends. CDR1 is MNHEY and CDR2 is SVGAGI in the germline V gene. CDR3 length: 13 amino acids. CDR3 protein: CASSWGENQPQHF. In DNA, the CDR3 is TGTGCCAGCAGCTGGGGCGAGAATCAGCCCCAGCATTTT.